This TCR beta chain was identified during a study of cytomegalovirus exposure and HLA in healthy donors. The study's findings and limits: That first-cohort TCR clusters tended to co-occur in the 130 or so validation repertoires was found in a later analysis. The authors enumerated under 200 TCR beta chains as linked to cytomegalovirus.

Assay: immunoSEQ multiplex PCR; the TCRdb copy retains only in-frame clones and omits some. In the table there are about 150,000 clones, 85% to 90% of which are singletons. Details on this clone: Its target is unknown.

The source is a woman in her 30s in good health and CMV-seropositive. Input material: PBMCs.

The CDR3 coding sequence is TGTGCCAGCATGTATGCGGGAGGAAACATTCAGTACTTC. Encoded protein: CASMYAGGNIQYF. The chain joins TRBV2 to TRBJ2-4; 8 bases map to TRBD2. Per germline, CDR1 SNHLY and CDR2 FYNNEI. V trimming: 7 bases; J trimming: 6 bases; junction bases outside the gene matches: 5. This CDR3 spans 13 amino acids.